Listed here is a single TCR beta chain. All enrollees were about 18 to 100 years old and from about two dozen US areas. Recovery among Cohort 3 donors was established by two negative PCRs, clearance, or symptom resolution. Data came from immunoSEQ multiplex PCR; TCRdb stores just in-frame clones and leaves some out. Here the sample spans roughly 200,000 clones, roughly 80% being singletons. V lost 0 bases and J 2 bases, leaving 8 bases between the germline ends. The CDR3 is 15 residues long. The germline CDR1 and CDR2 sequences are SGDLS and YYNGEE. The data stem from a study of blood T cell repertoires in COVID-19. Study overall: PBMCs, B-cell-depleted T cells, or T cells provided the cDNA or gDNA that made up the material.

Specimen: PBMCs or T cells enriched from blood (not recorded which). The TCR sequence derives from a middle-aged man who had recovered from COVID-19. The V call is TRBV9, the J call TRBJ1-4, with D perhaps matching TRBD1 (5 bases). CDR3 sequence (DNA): TGTGCCAGCAGCGTAGAGGGGAAGACTAATGAAAAACTGTTTTTT. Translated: CASSVEGKTNEKLFF.